These 14 T cell receptor beta chains came from one sample sequenced in a study of regulatory T cells in long-lasting Graves disease. Stated time point: persistent/refractory GD, antithyroid drugs over 5 years with positive TRAb. The TCR library used RNA extracted from PBMCs. Construction of the TCR beta libraries employed iRepertoire HTBI primers in conjunction with Arm-PCR of CDR3 regions. TCRdb reprocessed the multiplex PCR reads via MiXCR and lists one record per CDR3 protein. The sample consists of 600,000 to 800,000 distinct CDR3 sequences, around 30% of them appearing once. The specimen was peripheral blood mononuclear cells (PBMCs), collected when the disease was refractory, from a patient treated with antithyroid drugs. These receptors originate from a female donor with Graves disease.

This clonotype was recorded many times. The V gene is TRBV3-1, the J gene TRBJ2-7; 7 bases match TRBD1. The V and J ends lost 5 bases and 1 base, in that order; junction bases with no gene match: 11. Germline V gene lookup returns CDR1 LGHDT and CDR2 YNNKEL (reference sequence). The CDR3 spans 16 residues. CDR3 in amino acids: CASSFRTGLLSYEQYF. CDR3 bases: TGTGCCAGCAGCTTCCGGACAGGCTTACTTTCCTACGAGCAGTACTTC.

The rearrangement uses TRBV5-6 and TRBJ1-1; 11 positions match TRBD1. Per the germline V gene, CDR1 is SGHDT and CDR2 is YYEEEE. CDR3 size: 15 residues. V gave up 3 bases and J gave up 9 bases; unmatched junction bases: 10. CDR3 bases: TGTGCCAGCAGCTATTCAGGACAGGGGGCTACACAAGCTTTCTTT. Translating gives CASSYSGQGATQAFF. The full variable domain, completed using reference TRBV5-6 and TRBJ1-1, is DAGVTQSPTHLIKTRGQQVTLRCSPKSGHDTVSWYQQALGQGPQFIFQYYEEEERQRGNFPDRFSGHQFPNYSSELNVNALLLGDSALYLCASSYSGQGATQAFFGQGTRLTVV.

This clonotype was seen ten or more times. This chain joins TRBV6-1 and TRBJ1-2, with D unclear. Germline CDR1 and CDR2: MNHNS and SASEGT. The CDR3 spans 14 residues. Trimming removed 5 bases at V and 4 bases at J, with 14 bases between. Here the CDR3 reads CASSPFVQTYGYTF. The DNA for the CDR3 is TGTGCCAGCAGTCCCTTCGTGCAGACCTATGGCTACACCTTC.

This clonotype was observed a few times. The rearrangement joins TRBV6-2 or TRBV6-3 to TRBJ1-5; D is unresolved. The V gene's germline CDR1 is MNHEY and CDR2 SVGEGT. The CDR3 runs 15 residues. V lost 0 bases and J lost 2, with 8 bases in between. CDR3 nucleotide sequence: TGTGCCAGCAGTTACTCAGGGCTGGGCAATCAGCCCCAGCATTTT. It encodes CASSYSGLGNQPQHF.

The chain joins TRBV9 to TRBJ2-4; 9 bases are a match to TRBD1. The ends lost 4 bases at V and 1 base at J; junction bases unmatched: 6. The germline V gene has CDR1 SGDLS and CDR2 YYNGEE. The CDR3 has 16 amino acids. The CDR3 sequence: CASSPGTGMAKNIQYF. The CDR3 coding sequence is TGTGCCAGCAGCCCAGGGACAGGGATGGCCAAAAACATTCAGTACTTC.

This clonotype has a count of ten or more. The rearrangement uses TRBV6-1 and TRBJ1-2; 9 bases line up with TRBD1. The germline gives CDR1 MNHNS, CDR2 SASEGT. This CDR3 is built from 13 residues. V shed 6 bases and J 5 bases; nucleotides not matched to a gene: 4. CDR3 in DNA: TGTGCCAGCAGGGACAGGGGACTATATGGCTACACCTTC. This gives the protein CASRDRGLYGYTF.

The chain carries TRBV19 and TRBJ2-4, with D tentatively TRBD1 or TRBD2 (6 bases each). The V end was cut by 5 bases, the J end by 7 bases, with 15 bases between. The CDR3 is 14 residues long. CDR1 and CDR2 (germline): LNHDA, SQIVND (reference sequence). CDR3 bases: TGTGCCAGTAGTCCGCGGGAAGGGGGTAACATTCAGTACTTC. Its translation is CASSPREGGNIQYF.

This clonotype was seen ten or more times. The chain couples TRBV2 to TRBJ1-2; D not resolved. The CDR3 contains 13 residues. The germline CDR1 and CDR2 sequences are SNHLY and FYNNEI. V was pared by 6 bases and J by 4 bases, with 12 bases between. DNA for the CDR3: TGTGCCAGCAGGCAAACGGGAGGCTATGGCTACACCTTC. It specifies CASRQTGGYGYTF.

This clonotype has more than one count but fewer than ten. This chain links TRBV30 with TRBJ2-5, with D possibly matching TRBD2 (5 bases). V lost 2 bases to trimming and J lost 5 bases, with 9 bases between them. This CDR3 comprises 12 residues. Germline CDR1 GTSNPN, CDR2 SVGIG (reference sequence). The CDR3 loop reads CAWSRRRETQYF. The CDR3 DNA reads as TGTGCCTGGAGTAGAAGGAGGGAGACCCAGTACTTC.

In its sample, this clonotype was seen many times. The rearrangement joins TRBV11-2 to TRBJ2-7; possibly TRBD1 for D (5 bases). Looked up from germline, CDR1 is SGHAT and CDR2 is FQNNGV. The CDR3 is made up of 14 amino acids. The V end was cut by 2 bases, the J end by 5 bases, with 13 bases between. The CDR3 nucleotides are TGTGCCAGCAGCTTAAAGATTTGGGGCGACGAGCAGTACTTC. It codes for CASSLKIWGDEQYF.

This clonotype was seen only a few times. This chain joins TRBV3-1 and TRBJ1-2, with a weak D call TRBD1 (6 bases). The germline V gene has CDR1 LGHDT and CDR2 YNNKEL (reference sequence). This CDR3 spans 13 amino acids. Between the trimmed V and J ends, which lost 1 base and 8 bases, there was a span of 11 bases. CDR3 in amino acids: CASSQVVGGGYTF. The CDR3 DNA reads as TGTGCCAGCAGCCAAGTAGTAGGGGGGGGCTACACCTTC.

As DNA, the CDR3 is TGTGCTAGTGGTCCCGACATCAGCAATCAGCCCCAGCATTTT. As protein: CASGPDISNQPQHF. V gene TRBV12-5 combines with J gene TRBJ1-5, with D hard to call. CDR3 length: 14 amino acids. V was trimmed by 5 bases and J by 1 base, leaving 9 bases between them. Germline assignment: CDR1 LGHNT and CDR2 FRNRAP.

Many counts were recorded for this clonotype. The chain has TRBV11-2 and TRBJ2-5, with D possibly TRBD2 on 7 matching bases. Germline values: CDR1 SGHAT, CDR2 FQNNGV. The CDR3 covers 15 residues. Trimming took 6 bases from V and 4 from J, leaving 18 bases between them. The CDR3 nucleotides read TGTGCCAGCAGACTCATACGGGGGGCGCGAGAGACCCAGTACTTC. Translated, it gives CASRLIRGARETQYF.

The chain recombines TRBV2 with TRBJ2-3; 8 nucleotides line up with TRBD1. CDR1 is SNHLY, CDR2 FYNNEI, per germline. The CDR3 extends over 15 amino acids. The V and J ends lost 5 bases and 0 bases, in that order; junction bases with no gene match: 4. The chain's CDR3 is CASSLDRASTDTQYF. CDR3 in DNA: TGTGCCAGCAGTTTGGACAGGGCTAGCACAGATACGCAGTATTTT.